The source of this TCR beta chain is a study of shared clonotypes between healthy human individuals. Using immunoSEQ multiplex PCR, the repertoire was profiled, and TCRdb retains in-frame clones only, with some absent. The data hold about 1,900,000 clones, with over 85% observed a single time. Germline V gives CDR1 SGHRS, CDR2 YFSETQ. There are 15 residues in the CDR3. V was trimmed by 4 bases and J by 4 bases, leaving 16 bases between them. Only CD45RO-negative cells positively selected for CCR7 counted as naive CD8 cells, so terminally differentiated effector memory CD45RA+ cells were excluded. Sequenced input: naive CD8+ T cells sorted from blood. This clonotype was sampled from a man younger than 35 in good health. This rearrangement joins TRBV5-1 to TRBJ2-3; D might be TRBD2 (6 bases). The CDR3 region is CASSQAEGHADTQYF. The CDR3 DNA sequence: TGCGCCAGCAGCCAAGCGGAGGGCCACGCAGATACGCAGTATTTT.